Sequencing of this TCR beta chain was carried out in a study of PD-L1 blockade in urothelial cancer. Whole-study context: Blood was analyzed 3 weeks (second dose) and 6 weeks after treatment start. Median T cell yield from blood was over 130,000.

Sequenced by immunoSEQ multiplex PCR; TCRdb stores in-frame clones only, minus some. Of 46,000 or so clones listed, more than 75% are singletons. Sample time point: peripheral blood 6 weeks after treatment start. From germline, CDR1 is SGHNT and CDR2 YENEEA. The CDR3 length is 16 residues. V trimming: 5 bases; J trimming: 4 bases; junction bases outside the gene matches: 10. Sequencing used PBMCs, obtained around atezolizumab (anti-PD-L1) treatment. The sequence was collected from a man aged 60 to 69 with urothelial cancer. The chain has TRBV11-3 and TRBJ2-1; 8 bases fit TRBD2. The CDR3 DNA follows: TGTGCCAGCAGCCCGAGGGGGGCGGGGGGATACAATGAGCAGTTCTTC. Translation: CASSPRGAGGYNEQFF.